This TCR beta chain was recovered during a study of T cell changes during pregnancy in multiple sclerosis (dated by TCRdb to about 2019). Turning to the overall study: The study looked at changes in the T cell repertoire across pregnancy in women with multiple sclerosis.

The CDR3 covers 14 residues, taking in both the cysteine and the phenylalanine. Of all the DNA, just the CDR3 is kept, 42 bases in frame from base 1. V loses 4 bases, J loses 0 bases, and the germline ends lie 8 bases apart. As encoded in the germline V gene, CDR1 is MDHEN while CDR2 is SYDVKM. For this clone: Its antigen remains unidentified. It has no much larger one-base neighbor in the sample; base qualities were not kept.

Libraries came from the immunoSEQ multiplex PCR assay. The source is immuneACCESS, and TCRdb retained only in-frame sequences with V and J called. Part of the clones is not carried over; for the studies checked, unresolved V genes explain less than half of this, and the remainder is unexplained. A total of fewer than 95,000 clones appear in this sample, 92% of them only once. Clones ranked in the top ten supply approximately 1.8% of the sample. The clonotype originates from a female donor in good health, enrolled as a control in a pregnancy study. The chain is assembled from TRBV28 and TRBJ2-3; matching of 5 bases hints at TRBD1 as the D gene. The material was peripheral blood, obtained in the first trimester of pregnancy. DNA sequence: TGTGCCAGCAGTTCCCCAGGGAGCACAGATACGCAGTATTTT. This codes for CASSSPGSTDTQYF. With the portions outside the CDR3 filled from the reference TRBV28 and TRBJ2-3 genes, the complete variable region becomes DVKVTQSSRYLVKRTGEKVFLECVQDMDHENMFWYRQDPGLGLRLIYFSYDVKMKEKGDIPEGYSVSREKKERFSLILESASTNQTSMYLCASSSPGSTDTQYFGPGTRLTVL.